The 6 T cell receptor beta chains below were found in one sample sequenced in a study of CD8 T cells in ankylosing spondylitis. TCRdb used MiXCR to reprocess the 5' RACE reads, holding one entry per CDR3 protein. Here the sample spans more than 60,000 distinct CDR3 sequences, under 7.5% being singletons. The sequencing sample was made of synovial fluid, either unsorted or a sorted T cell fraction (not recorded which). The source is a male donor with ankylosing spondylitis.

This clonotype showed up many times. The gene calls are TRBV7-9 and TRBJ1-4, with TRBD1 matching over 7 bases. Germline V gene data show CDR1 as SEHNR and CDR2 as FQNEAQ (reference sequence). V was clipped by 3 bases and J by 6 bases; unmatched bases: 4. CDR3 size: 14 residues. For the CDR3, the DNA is TGTGCCAGCAGCTTGCCAGGGGGTTATGAAAAACTGTTTTTT. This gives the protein CASSLPGGYEKLFF.

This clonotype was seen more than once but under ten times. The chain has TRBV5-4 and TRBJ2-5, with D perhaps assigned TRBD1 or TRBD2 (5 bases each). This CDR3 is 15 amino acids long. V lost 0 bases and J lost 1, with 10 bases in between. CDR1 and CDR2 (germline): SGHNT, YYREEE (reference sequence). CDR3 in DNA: TGTGCCAGCAGCTTGGGGGGGAAGCGCCAAGAGACCCAGTACTTC. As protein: CASSLGGKRQETQYF.

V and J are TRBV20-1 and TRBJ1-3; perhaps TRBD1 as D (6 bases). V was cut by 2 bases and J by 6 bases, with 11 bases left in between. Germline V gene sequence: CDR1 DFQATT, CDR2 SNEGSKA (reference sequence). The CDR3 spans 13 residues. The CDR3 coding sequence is TGCAGTGCTAGAATGGGGGGCGAAAACACCATATATTTT. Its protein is CSARMGGENTIYF.

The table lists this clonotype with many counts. The CDR3 nucleotides are TGTGCCAGCAGCCCCCAGGGAATGAGCGCTGGGGAGCAGTACTTC. The encoded protein is CASSPQGMSAGEQYF. The chain carries TRBV7-8 and TRBJ2-7; a possible D gene is TRBD1 (5 bases). Trimming cost V 5 bases and J 7 bases, with 21 bases left between them. The CDR3 has 15 residues. Germline assignment: CDR1 SGHVS and CDR2 FQNEAQ.

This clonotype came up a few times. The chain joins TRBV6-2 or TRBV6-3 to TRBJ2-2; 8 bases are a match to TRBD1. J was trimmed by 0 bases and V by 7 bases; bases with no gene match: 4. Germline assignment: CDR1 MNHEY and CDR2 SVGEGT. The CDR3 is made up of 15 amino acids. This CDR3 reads CASTQGASNTGELFF. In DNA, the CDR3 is TGTGCCAGCACCCAGGGGGCGTCGAACACCGGGGAGCTGTTTTTT.

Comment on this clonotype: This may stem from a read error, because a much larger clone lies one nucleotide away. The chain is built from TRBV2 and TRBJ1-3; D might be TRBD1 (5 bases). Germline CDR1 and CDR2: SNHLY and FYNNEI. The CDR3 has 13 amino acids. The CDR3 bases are TGTGCCAGCAGTGCAGGGCCTGGAGACACCATATATTTT. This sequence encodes CASSAGPGDTIYF.